Below, 8 T cell receptor beta chains from the same sample are listed, as sequenced in a study of OX40 agonist ivuxolimab in advanced cancers. Assay used: immunoSEQ multiplex PCR; TCRdb lists only in-frame clones, some missing. The repertoire consists of tens of thousands of clones, with about 92% occurring once and the leading ten covering about 0.4%. Source: CD4+ or CD8+ T cells sorted from blood, taken in a trial of the OX40 agonist ivuxolimab. The receptors shown here come from an adult with an advanced solid tumor such as melanoma, head and neck, liver or kidney cancer.

The chain employs TRBV7-9 and TRBJ2-3, with 7 bases aligning to TRBD2. V gave up 5 bases and J gave up 0 bases; unmatched junction bases: 5. The CDR3 covers 15 residues. The germline V gene has CDR1 SEHNR and CDR2 FQNEAQ (reference sequence). CDR3 in DNA: TGTGCCAGCAGCCTCCGACTAGCAAGCACAGATACGCAGTATTTT. Protein: CASSLRLASTDTQYF.

The chain recombines TRBV29-1 with TRBJ2-1, with D perhaps matching TRBD2 (5 bases). Trimming shortened V by 3 bases and J by 10 bases, and 19 bases separated the two germline ends. The germline gives CDR1 SQVTM, CDR2 ANQGSEA. The CDR3 is 14 residues long. The CDR3 loop reads CSVDFERRSPEQFF. The CDR3 coding sequence is TGCAGCGTTGATTTCGAGCGGCGGAGCCCAGAGCAGTTCTTC.

J is TRBJ1-1 and V is TRBV27, with no clear D. Between the trimmed V and J ends, which lost 1 base and 1 base, there was a span of 4 bases. The germline gives CDR1 MNHEY, CDR2 SMNVEV (reference sequence). The CDR3 consists of 13 residues. CDR3 in DNA: TGTGCCAGCAGTTTATACCAGAACACTGAAGCTTTCTTT. This gives the protein CASSLYQNTEAFF.

The chain employs TRBV19 and TRBJ1-2; tentatively, D is TRBD1 (6 bases). Germline CDR1 reads LNHDA; CDR2 reads SQIVND (reference sequence). V lost 5 bases and J 4 bases, leaving 14 bases between the germline ends. This CDR3 is built from 14 residues. CDR3 nucleotide sequence: TGTGCCAGTAGTCAATCCGGGACAACCTATGGCTACACCTTC. Amino acids: CASSQSGTTYGYTF. The variable domain in full, completed from reference TRBV19 and TRBJ1-2, reads DGGITQSPKYLFRKEGQNVTLSCEQNLNHDAMYWYRQDPGQGLRLIYYSQIVNDFQKGDIAEGYSVSREKKESFPLTVTSAQKNPTAFYLCASSQSGTTYGYTFGSGTRLTVV.

The gene calls are TRBV4-1 and TRBJ2-1; 8 bases line up with TRBD2. The CDR3 extends over 18 amino acids. Germline V gives CDR1 MGHRA, CDR2 YSYEKL. With V trimmed by 3 bases and J by 2 bases, 12 bases remained unmatched. The CDR3 loop reads CASSHVLADQTPYNEQFF. The CDR3 nucleotides are TGCGCCAGCAGCCACGTACTAGCGGACCAAACCCCCTACAATGAGCAGTTCTTC.

V and J are TRBV5-1 and TRBJ2-7, with 10 nucleotides matching TRBD2. Trimming took 3 bases from V and 2 from J; bases not matched to a gene: 8. CDR1 and CDR2 from the germline V gene are SGHRS and YFSETQ. There are 16 residues in the CDR3. CDR3 residues: CASSSIASGGAYEQYF. In DNA, the CDR3 is TGCGCCAGCAGCTCCATCGCTAGCGGGGGAGCCTACGAGCAGTACTTC. The whole variable domain, remainder taken from reference TRBV5-1 and TRBJ2-7, is KAGVTQTPRYLIKTRGQQVTLSCSPISGHRSVSWYQQTPGQGLQFLFEYFSETQRNKGNFPGRFSGRQFSNSRSEMNVSTLELGDSALYLCASSSIASGGAYEQYFGPGTRLTVT.

The chain carries TRBV27 and TRBJ1-5, with 11 bases that match TRBD1. The ends lost 3 bases at V and 9 bases at J; junction bases unmatched: 25. The CDR3 sequence is 21 residues long. Germline values: CDR1 MNHEY, CDR2 SMNVEV (reference sequence). CDR3 residues: CASSFPRSPFPFRDRGTPQHF. CDR3 coding DNA: TGTGCCAGCAGTTTCCCGCGATCCCCTTTCCCTTTCCGGGACAGGGGGACGCCCCAGCATTTT.

The chain uses TRBV28 and TRBJ2-1; TRBD1 matches at 10 bases. Looked up from germline, CDR1 is MDHEN and CDR2 is SYDVKM. V lost 5 bases to trimming and J lost 7 bases; unmatched junction nucleotides: 14. The CDR3 is 17 amino acids. CDR3 region: CASSRPPGQGQLNEQFF. The CDR3 DNA follows: TGTGCCAGCAGTAGACCCCCGGGACAGGGGCAGTTGAATGAGCAGTTCTTC. Supplemented by reference TRBV28 and TRBJ2-1, the full variable domain reads DVKVTQSSRYLVKRTGEKVFLECVQDMDHENMFWYRQDPGLGLRLIYFSYDVKMKEKGDIPEGYSVSREKKERFSLILESASTNQTSMYLCASSRPPGQGQLNEQFFGPGTRLTVL.